This T cell receptor beta chain was identified in a study of cytomegalovirus exposure and HLA in healthy donors. General study results and limits: The authors later linked a missense DCLRE1C variant to TCR beta V- and J-gene trimming. Overall, some 160 TCR beta chains were annotated as cytomegalovirus-associated. Testing in vitro showed a few CMV-associated chains specific for CMV antigens.

Concerning this clone: What it binds is not known. The final CDR3 position lacks the conserved phenylalanine or tryptophan, pointing to a likely read error. The DNA is omitted, as the CDR3 cannot be located on it reliably, and the CDR3 follows TCRdb's listing.

The PCR ran on 60 Vbeta and 13 Jbeta primers. In the original workflow: There were about 86 million unique TCR beta chains by a later count, and 10 million to 12 million of them were shared. Assay used: immunoSEQ multiplex PCR; TCRdb lists only in-frame clones, some missing. D and trimming come from the DNA, and the V and J calls and clone size come from that table. The sample records over 150,000 clones, about 83% being singletons. Counting both end residues, the CDR3 totals 9 amino acids. Specimen: PBMCs. This rearrangement joins TRBV21-1 to TRBJ1-1; TRBD1, as called in the table, went unchecked against the DNA. TRBV21-1 represents a pseudogene. This TCR came from a woman between 35 and 50 years old in good health and CMV-seronegative. This chain's CDR3 is CASSHQGAV.